These 12 T cell receptor beta chains were sequenced from one sample in a study of regulatory T cells in long-lasting Graves disease (dated by TCRdb to the early 2020s). The library was built by means of multiplex PCR. Data came from an Illumina HiSeq 4000. To build TCR beta libraries, CDR3 regions were amplified by Arm-PCR using iRepertoire HTBI primers. The public reads were reprocessed in TCRdb via fastp at Q25 and MiXCR, keeping in-frame beta chains. When rows share a CDR3 protein, they turn into one entry using the most common DNA and genes. Recorded for this sample are about 450,000 distinct CDR3 sequences; roughly a quarter of them occurred a single time. The ten largest make up roughly 30% of the sample. Reading the label with the study, this specimen's time point is: persistent/refractory GD, antithyroid drugs over 5 years with positive TRAb. For both TCR sequencing and RNA sequencing, RNA was extracted from PBMCs using TRIzol.

The sample was peripheral blood mononuclear cells (PBMCs), taken when the disease was refractory, from a patient treated with antithyroid drugs. The source is a female donor with Graves disease.

This clonotype appeared many times. The chain combines TRBV28 with TRBJ1-1; D ambiguous. V gave up 6 bases and J gave up 1 base, with 12 bases separating them. The CDR3 runs 14 residues. The germline V gene has CDR1 MDHEN and CDR2 SYDVKM. The CDR3 DNA reads TGTGCCAGCAGGACACCCGTTTCGAACACTGAAGCTTTCTTT. Encoded protein: CASRTPVSNTEAFF.

The J gene is TRBJ2-5, the V gene TRBV7-8; the match to TRBD2 covers 7 bases. The V gene's germline CDR1 is SGHVS and CDR2 FQNEAQ. V lost 5 bases, J lost 5 bases, and 14 bases stayed unmatched. This CDR3 is built from 16 residues. CDR3 region: CASSDHLREKAETQYF. The CDR3 DNA is TGTGCCAGCAGCGACCACTTGCGGGAGAAAGCGGAGACCCAGTACTTC.

V gene TRBV28 combines with J gene TRBJ2-1; D might be TRBD2 (6 bases). The CDR3 is 14 amino acids. The V and J ends lost 3 bases and 2 bases respectively, with 8 bases between them. CDR1 MDHEN and CDR2 SYDVKM come from the germline V gene. The CDR3 spells CASSFSGTYNEQFF. The DNA for the CDR3 is TGTGCCAGCAGTTTTAGCGGTACCTACAATGAGCAGTTCTTC.

The genes are TRBV20-1 and TRBJ1-5; 8 bases fit TRBD1. The CDR3 totals 14 residues. Unmatched junction bases numbered 8, after V lost 5 bases and J lost 5 bases. Germline loops: CDR1 DFQATT, CDR2 SNEGSKA (reference sequence). The CDR3 bases are TGCAGTGCTCTAGGGACAGGTGCTTATCAGCCCCAGCATTTT. Protein product: CSALGTGAYQPQHF.

This clonotype was seen ten or more times. The chain couples TRBV28 to TRBJ1-4, with a tentative D call TRBD1 (5 bases). There are 14 residues in the CDR3. The V gene's germline CDR1 is MDHEN and CDR2 SYDVKM. Trimming took 5 bases from V and 3 from J, leaving 10 bases between them. CDR3 DNA sequence: TGTGCCAGCAGTCTAGGGGTGTCTAATGAAAAACTGTTTTTT. Translated, it gives CASSLGVSNEKLFF.

Many counts were recorded for this clonotype. The chain joins TRBV6-2 or TRBV6-3 to TRBJ2-5; TRBD2 matches at 11 bases. This CDR3 has 15 amino acids. With V trimmed by 3 bases and J by 5 bases, 5 bases remained unmatched. The germline gives CDR1 MNHEY, CDR2 SVGEGT. This CDR3 reads CASSYSSSGRETQYF. The CDR3 coding sequence is TGTGCCAGCAGTTATTCTTCTAGCGGGAGGGAGACCCAGTACTTC.

This clonotype has more than one count but fewer than ten. The V and J genes are TRBV2 and TRBJ2-2; D not certain. V was cut by 2 bases and J by 4 bases, with 14 bases left in between. The CDR3 is 16 residues long. Germline V gives CDR1 SNHLY, CDR2 FYNNEI. The CDR3 DNA sequence: TGTGCCAGCAGTGAAAAGGTCGCGACCACCACCGGGGAGCTGTTTTTT. It encodes CASSEKVATTTGELFF.

This clonotype came up many times. V is TRBV6-2 or TRBV6-3 and J is TRBJ1-2; TRBD1 matches at 7 bases. Germline CDR1 is MNHEY and CDR2 is SVGEGT. V gave up 4 bases and J gave up 8 bases; unmatched junction bases: 7. The CDR3 is made up of 13 amino acids. The CDR3, as DNA: TGTGCCAGCAGTTCTGGACAGGTCGTCGGCTACACCTTC. As protein: CASSSGQVVGYTF.

This chain uses TRBV12-3 or TRBV12-4 with TRBJ2-7, with 7 bases that match TRBD1. The CDR3 runs 16 residues. The J segment lost 9 bases and the V segment lost 2 bases, leaving 16 bases of the junction unmatched. CDR3: CASSLNPSTRGGAQYF. The CDR3 DNA is TGTGCCAGCAGTTTAAACCCCAGCACCCGAGGGGGCGCGCAGTACTTC.

The chain is built from TRBV4-1 and TRBJ1-5; no reliable D call. Germline loops: CDR1 MGHRA, CDR2 YSYEKL. This CDR3 spans 16 amino acids. V was shortened by 0 bases and J by 1 base, with 10 bases between the two germline ends. CDR3 region: CASSQDSDLSNQPQHF. The CDR3 DNA reads as TGCGCCAGCAGCCAAGATTCCGATCTAAGCAATCAGCCCCAGCATTTT.

The chain links TRBV5-1 to TRBJ2-7; a weak D match, TRBD2 (6 bases). Looked up from germline, CDR1 is SGHRS and CDR2 is YFSETQ. V was trimmed by 2 bases and J by 1 base, leaving 19 bases between them. The CDR3 sequence is 17 residues long. CDR3 sequence reads: CASSLRPSGAISYEQYF. The CDR3 DNA reads TGCGCCAGCAGCTTAAGACCCTCGGGAGCTATTTCCTACGAGCAGTACTTC.

This clonotype was counted ten times or more. The rearrangement joins TRBV5-1 to TRBJ1-2; 7 bases line up with TRBD1. Germline CDR1 is SGHRS and CDR2 is YFSETQ. This CDR3 has 13 residues. The J segment lost 4 bases and the V segment lost 4 bases, leaving 4 bases of the junction unmatched. In DNA, the CDR3 is TGCGCCAGCAGCGAGGGACAGCGCTATGGCTACACCTTC. Protein sequence: CASSEGQRYGYTF.